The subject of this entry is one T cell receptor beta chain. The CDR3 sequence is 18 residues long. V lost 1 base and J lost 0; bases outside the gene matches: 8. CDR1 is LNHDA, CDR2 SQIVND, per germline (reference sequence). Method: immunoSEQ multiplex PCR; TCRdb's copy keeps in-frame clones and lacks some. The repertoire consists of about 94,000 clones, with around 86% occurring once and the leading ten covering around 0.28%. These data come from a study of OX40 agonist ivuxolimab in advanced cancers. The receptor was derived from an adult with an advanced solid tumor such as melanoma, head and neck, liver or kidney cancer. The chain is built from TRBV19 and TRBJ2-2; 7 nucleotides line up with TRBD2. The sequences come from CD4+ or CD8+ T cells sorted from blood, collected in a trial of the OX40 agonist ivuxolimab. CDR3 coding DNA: TGTGCCAGTAGTATAGTAATCGGGGGGAGGGCGAACACCGGGGAGCTGTTTTTT. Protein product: CASSIVIGGRANTGELFF.